This entry describes one T cell receptor (beta chain). This clone was counted only a few times. Its antigen is not yet known. Base qualities were left out, and no much larger clone turns up one base away. The sample comes from a study of cytomegalovirus exposure and HLA in healthy donors (TCRdb year 2017). Notes on the research overall: The 500 to 700 repertoires of the first cohort and the 95 to 150 validation repertoires were produced on the same platform, according to a later analysis. The study aimed to test whether signatures of past pathogen exposure could be identified by cataloging public T cell receptors. A separate validation cohort of roughly 120 different subjects was used in addition to the approximately 610-subject first cohort. To predict cytomegalovirus infection status, the study combined high-throughput TCR immunosequencing, statistical association of individual TCRs with disease status, and machine learning.

General conclusions and limits of the study: The authors suggested that the approach could potentially be extended to other disease states and immunological phenotypes. The classifier was reported to diagnose cytomegalovirus status with high specificity and sensitivity in both the original and validation cohorts. While some public TCRs were present in many individuals, most TCR sequences turned up only very rarely across donors. The validation cohort had no HLA typing available for a later analysis, so co-occurrence within that cohort was assessed over all 120 or so repertoires. In a later analysis, TCRs clustered in the first cohort were found to also tend to co-occur in the 100 to 150 validation repertoires, with 94% of cluster scores above 0. Three of the identified cytomegalovirus-associated TCR beta chains were confirmed in vitro to be specific for cytomegalovirus antigens. The study gave a list of about 160 TCR beta chains associated with cytomegalovirus.

The donors belonged to the validation cohort of around 110 subjects, which was separate from the roughly 700-subject first cohort. The library was built by means of the immunoSEQ multiplex PCR assay. Turning to the authors' computational methods: A statistical classification framework was built for diagnosing cytomegalovirus status from the catalog of TCR beta chain sequences. Here the immuneACCESS table is served through TCRdb, limited to in-frame sequences with V and J called. Missing clones are a known gap in these copies; in checked studies unresolved V genes cover under half, and the rest lacks a known reason. Clone size and the V and J calls come from that table; the DNA yielded D and trimming. This sample lists 90,000 to 150,000 clones; roughly 90% were detected once. Of the sample, about 6.9% falls within the top ten clones. Sequences were obtained from PBMCs. The receptor's source is a woman between 18 and 29 years old in good health and CMV-seropositive.

The sequenced DNA is TGTGCCAGCCATGGGACTAGACAGGGCGAGCAGTACTTC. This gives the protein CASHGTRQGEQYF. This chain joins TRBV11-2 to TRBJ2-7, with TRBD2 perhaps the D gene, on 8 matching bases. V is shortened by 8 bases, J by 6 bases, and the region joining them spans 17 bases. The germline V gene encodes CDR1 SGHAT and CDR2 FQNNGV. From the cysteine through the phenylalanine, the CDR3 covers 13 amino acids. Only the CDR3 region is kept as DNA, spanning 39 bases read in frame from base 1. Extended through the reference TRBV11-2 and TRBJ2-7 proteins, this CDR3 yields the full variable domain: EAGVAQSPRYKIIEKRQSVAFWCNPISGHATLYWYQQILGQGPKLLIQFQNNGVVDDSQLPKDRFSAERLKGVDSTLKIQPAKLEDSAVYLCASHGTRQGEQYFGPGTRLTVT.